The 23 T cell receptor beta chains presented below share a single source sample, sequenced in a study of technical replicates of blood from a few donors (TCRdb year 2017). Libraries were built with the immunoSEQ multiplex PCR assay. Held by TCRdb, this immuneACCESS table contains in-frame sequences only and omits some clones. Under half of the omission traces to an unresolved V gene where checked; the cause of the rest is unknown. Counted in this sample were 75,000 to 100,000 clones; about 95% of them appeared once. Jointly, the top ten make up roughly 0.31% of the sample. Sequencing was done on a sample of T cells isolated from PBMCs. These receptors all come from a human donor in good health.

This clone appeared a single time. This sequence joins TRBV19 and TRBJ2-7; 7 positions match TRBD1. Per the germline V gene, CDR1 is LNHDA and CDR2 is SQIVND (reference sequence). J was trimmed by 8 bases and V by 5 bases; bases with no gene match: 9. CDR3 size: 13 residues. This CDR3 reads CASSGQAQRKQYF. The CDR3 DNA sequence: TGTGCCAGTAGTGGACAGGCCCAGAGAAAGCAGTACTTC.

A single count supports this clone. The chain carries TRBV4-3 and TRBJ2-3; TRBD2 matches at 14 bases. The V gene's germline CDR1 is LGHNA and CDR2 YSLEER. The V and J ends lost 1 base and 0 bases, in that order; junction bases with no gene match: 6. This CDR3 contains 19 residues. The CDR3 DNA follows: TGCGCCAGCAGCCAAGGTAGACTAGCGGGAGGGCCCAGCACAGATACGCAGTATTTT. This codes for CASSQGRLAGGPSTDTQYF.

The V and J genes are TRBV6-4 and TRBJ2-1; 10 bases map to TRBD2. Germline trimming cut 4 bases from V and 1 base from J; bases unmatched to any gene: 10. The CDR3 contains 18 residues. CDR1 is MRHNA, CDR2 SNTAGT, per germline. CDR3 residues: CASSGVAGGRGSYNEQFF. CDR3 DNA sequence: TGTGCCAGCAGTGGGGTAGCGGGAGGACGAGGATCCTACAATGAGCAGTTCTTC.

CDR3 in DNA: TGCGCCAGCAGCCCCCGACAGGGTGGAAGCTATGGCTACACCTTC. This sequence encodes CASSPRQGGSYGYTF. The chain joins TRBV5-1 to TRBJ1-2; TRBD1 matches 7 bases. Germline assignment: CDR1 SGHRS and CDR2 YFSETQ. Trimming removed 4 bases from V and 4 bases from J; junction bases left unmatched: 10. This CDR3 is built from 15 residues.

This clone was found a few times. The chain employs TRBV11-3 and TRBJ2-7, with 10 nucleotides matching TRBD2. The CDR3 is 16 amino acids. After removal of 5 bases from V and 3 bases from J, the junction contained 10 bases not matched to a gene. Germline V gives CDR1 SGHNT, CDR2 YENEEA. The CDR3 is CASSPPGASGSYEQYF. The DNA for the CDR3 is TGTGCCAGCAGCCCCCCAGGCGCTAGCGGGAGCTACGAGCAGTACTTC.

CDR3 region: CASSLYRRERTEAFF. In DNA, the CDR3 is TGCGCCAGCAGTCTTTATCGGAGGGAAAGGACTGAAGCTTTCTTT. The chain uses TRBV23-1 and TRBJ1-1, with no clear D. TRBV23-1 is flagged as an ORF with uncertain function. The CDR3 has 15 residues. V was pared by 4 bases and J by 5 bases, with 17 bases between.

The genes are TRBV7-7 and TRBJ2-7, with D tentatively TRBD1 (5 bases). V shed 0 bases and J shed 3 bases, with 9 bases lying between them. CDR1 SSHAT and CDR2 FNYEAQ come from the germline V gene (reference sequence). This CDR3 contains 14 residues. Here the CDR3 DNA reads TGTGCCAGCAGCTTAGCGCTAGACAGCTACGAGCAGTACTTC. It codes for CASSLALDSYEQYF.

The chain combines TRBV11-3 with TRBJ2-1, with TRBD2 identical over 14 bases. This CDR3 has 18 amino acids. The V gene's germline CDR1 is SGHNT and CDR2 YENEEA. Trimming took 3 bases from V and 0 from J; bases not matched to a gene: 4. The CDR3 DNA is TGTGCCAGCAGCTTGGGACTAGCGGGGGCAAGCTCCTACAATGAGCAGTTCTTC. Protein product: CASSLGLAGASSYNEQFF.

The V and J genes are TRBV29-1 and TRBJ1-2; 7 positions agree with TRBD1. Germline V gene lookup returns CDR1 SQVTM and CDR2 ANQGSEA. The CDR3 totals 15 residues. The V segment lost 4 bases and the J segment 3 bases; nucleotides outside the gene matches: 11. The CDR3 DNA is TGCAGCGTTGTTCCAAGGACAGGCTTCGACTATGGCTACACCTTC. It is translated as CSVVPRTGFDYGYTF.

The chain carries TRBV19 and TRBJ1-5; D remains ambiguous. V dropped 3 bases and J dropped 0 bases, with 12 bases sitting between them. There are 16 residues in the CDR3. Germline V gene sequence: CDR1 LNHDA, CDR2 SQIVND (reference sequence). The CDR3 nucleotides read TGTGCCAGTAGTATGGACTTGCCCTATAGCAATCAGCCCCAGCATTTT. This gives the protein CASSMDLPYSNQPQHF. Complete variable domain (other parts from reference TRBV19 and TRBJ1-5): DGGITQSPKYLFRKEGQNVTLSCEQNLNHDAMYWYRQDPGQGLRLIYYSQIVNDFQKGDIAEGYSVSREKKESFPLTVTSAQKNPTAFYLCASSMDLPYSNQPQHFGDGTRLSIL.

The chain employs TRBV11-2 and TRBJ1-5; D is ambiguous. The length of the CDR3 is 15 residues. The germline V and J ends were trimmed by 0 bases and 3 bases, with 9 bases remaining between them. Germline assignment: CDR1 SGHAT and CDR2 FQNNGV. CDR3 nucleotides: TGTGCCAGCAGCTTAGATGGCCAGTACAATCAGCCCCAGCATTTT. This sequence encodes CASSLDGQYNQPQHF.

The chain couples TRBV30 to TRBJ2-2, with D possibly matching TRBD1 (5 bases). The germline V gene encodes CDR1 GTSNPN and CDR2 SVGIG (reference sequence). V lost 4 bases, J lost 2 bases, and 8 bases lay in between. The length of the CDR3 is 13 residues. The CDR3 reads CAWTGPNTGELFF. DNA for the CDR3: TGTGCCTGGACAGGGCCTAACACCGGGGAGCTGTTTTTT.

The chain has TRBV2 and TRBJ2-7, with D possibly being TRBD1 (5 bases). Trimming removed 7 bases at V and 1 base at J, with 11 bases between. Germline CDR1 SNHLY, CDR2 FYNNEI. CDR3 length: 13 residues. CDR3 sequence reads: CASKGPLSYEQYF. DNA of the CDR3: TGTGCCAGCAAGGGGCCATTATCCTACGAGCAGTACTTC.

The rearrangement joins TRBV5-6 to TRBJ2-1; D might be TRBD2 (6 bases). Trimming cost V 4 bases and J 4 bases, with 15 bases left between them. Germline CDR1 and CDR2: SGHDT and YYEEEE. The CDR3 is 15 amino acids. The CDR3 spells CASSLGNAGYNEQFF. The CDR3 coding sequence is TGTGCCAGCAGCCTGGGGAATGCGGGGTACAATGAGCAGTTCTTC.

This chain connects TRBV4-1 to TRBJ1-1; D remains ambiguous. In germline, CDR1 is MGHRA, CDR2 YSYEKL. V gave up 0 bases and J gave up 3 bases, with 8 bases separating them. CDR3 length: 14 amino acids. The CDR3 loop is CASSQEPGDTEAFF. The CDR3 nucleotides read TGCGCCAGCAGCCAAGAACCCGGGGACACTGAAGCTTTCTTT.

This chain links TRBV6-4 with TRBJ1-6, with no clear D. Trimming stripped 2 bases from V and 6 bases from J, with 11 bases between. Germline CDR1 MRHNA, CDR2 SNTAGT. The CDR3 consists of 15 residues. The CDR3 sequence is CASSDGRGSNSPLHF. In nucleotides, the CDR3 is TGTGCCAGCAGTGACGGCCGGGGTTCTAATTCACCCCTCCACTTT.

V usage is TRBV7-8 and J usage is TRBJ1-3, with no clear D. The CDR3 runs to 13 residues. Germline values: CDR1 SGHVS, CDR2 FQNEAQ. V gave up 5 bases and J gave up 4 bases, with 9 bases separating them. This CDR3 reads CASSPRLGNTIYF. CDR3 sequence (DNA): TGTGCCAGCAGCCCACGACTAGGAAACACCATATATTTT.

The chain is built from TRBV7-2 and TRBJ1-4; D is perhaps TRBD1 (5 bases). The CDR3 is 16 residues long. The ends were cut back, 5 bases at V and 0 bases at J, with 13 bases in the middle. Germline CDR1 and CDR2: SGHTA and FQGNSA. CDR3 nucleotide sequence: TGTGCCAGCAGCCCCAGGGCAGCTACAACTAATGAAAAACTGTTTTTT. Translating gives CASSPRAATTNEKLFF.

The CDR3 DNA sequence: TGTGCCAGCAGCGGGGGACAGGGATTCGGGGAGACCCAGTACTTC. Translated, it gives CASSGGQGFGETQYF. The chain is built from TRBV2 and TRBJ2-5; TRBD1 matches 9 bases. Per the germline V gene, CDR1 is SNHLY and CDR2 is FYNNEI. Germline trimming cut 6 bases from V and 5 bases from J; bases unmatched to any gene: 10. The CDR3 has 15 amino acids.

The chain carries TRBV9 and TRBJ1-2; D is possibly TRBD1 (5 bases). CDR1 and CDR2 from the germline V gene are SGDLS and YYNGEE. The CDR3 sequence is 16 residues long. Trimming cost V 3 bases and J 2 bases, with 17 bases left between them. CDR3 in DNA: TGTGCCAGCAGCGCTGATCGACAGAGATTGAACTATGGCTACACCTTC. Protein: CASSADRQRLNYGYTF. The whole variable domain, remainder taken from reference TRBV9 and TRBJ1-2, is DSGVTQTPKHLITATGQRVTLRCSPRSGDLSVYWYQQSLDQGLQFLIQYYNGEERAKGNILERFSAQQFPDLHSELNLSSLELGDSALYFCASSADRQRLNYGYTFGSGTRLTVV.

CDR3 amino acids: CASSPPQGSDAFF. In nucleotides, the CDR3 is TGTGCCAGCAGCCCCCCCCAGGGGAGTGATGCTTTCTTT. The chain recombines TRBV13 with TRBJ1-1, with TRBD1 as a possible D gene (6 bases). The CDR3 runs to 13 residues. Germline V gives CDR1 PRHDT, CDR2 FYEKMQ (reference sequence). V was shortened by 5 bases and J by 11 bases, with 18 bases between the two germline ends. Looking up the rest from reference TRBV13 and TRBJ1-1 gives the full variable domain: AAGVIQSPRHLIKEKRETATLKCYPIPRHDTVYWYQQGPGQDPQFLISFYEKMQSDKGSIPDRFSAQQFSDYHSELNMSSLELGDSALYFCASSPPQGSDAFFGQGTRLTVV.

The chain links TRBV2 to TRBJ2-1; 10 nucleotides line up with TRBD1. CDR3 length equals 16 residues. Germline CDR1 reads SNHLY; CDR2 reads FYNNEI. With 8 bases clipped from V and 4 bases from J, the junction kept 11 bases outside the gene matches. The DNA of the CDR3 is TGTGCCAGCCAAATTACCGGGACAGGGGAATACAATGAGCAGTTCTTC. Its translation: CASQITGTGEYNEQFF. Full variable domain (missing parts from reference TRBV2 and TRBJ2-1): EPEVTQTPSHQVTQMGQEVILRCVPISNHLYFYWYRQILGQKVEFLVSFYNNEISEKSEIFDDQFSVERPDGSNFTLKIRSTKLEDSAMYFCASQITGTGEYNEQFFGPGTRLTVL.

V is TRBV11-3 and J is TRBJ2-7; 8 bases fit TRBD1. CDR1 and CDR2 from the germline V gene are SGHNT and YENEEA. The J segment lost 2 bases and the V segment lost 7 bases, leaving 4 bases of the junction unmatched. This CDR3 is 13 amino acids long. Here the CDR3 reads CASTRTGTYEQYF. CDR3 nucleotides: TGTGCCAGCACCCGGACAGGGACCTACGAGCAGTACTTC.